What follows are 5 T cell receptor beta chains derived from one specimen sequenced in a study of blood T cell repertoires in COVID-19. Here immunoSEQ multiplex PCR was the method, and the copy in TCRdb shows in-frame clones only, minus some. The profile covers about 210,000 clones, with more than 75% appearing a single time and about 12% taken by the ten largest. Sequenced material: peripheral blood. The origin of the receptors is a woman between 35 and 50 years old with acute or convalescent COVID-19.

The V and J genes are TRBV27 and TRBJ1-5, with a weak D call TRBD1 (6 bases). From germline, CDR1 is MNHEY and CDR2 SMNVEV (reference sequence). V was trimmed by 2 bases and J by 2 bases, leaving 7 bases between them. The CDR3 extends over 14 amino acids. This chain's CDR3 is CASSLAGGNQPQHF. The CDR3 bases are TGTGCCAGCAGTTTAGCAGGGGGCAATCAGCCCCAGCATTTT.

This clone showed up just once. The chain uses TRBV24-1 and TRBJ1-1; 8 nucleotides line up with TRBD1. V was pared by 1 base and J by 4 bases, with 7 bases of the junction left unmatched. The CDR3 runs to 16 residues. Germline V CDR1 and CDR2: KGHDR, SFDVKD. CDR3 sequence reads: CATSDFGRGPRTEAFF. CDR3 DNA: TGTGCCACCAGTGATTTCGGCAGGGGGCCGCGCACTGAAGCTTTCTTT.

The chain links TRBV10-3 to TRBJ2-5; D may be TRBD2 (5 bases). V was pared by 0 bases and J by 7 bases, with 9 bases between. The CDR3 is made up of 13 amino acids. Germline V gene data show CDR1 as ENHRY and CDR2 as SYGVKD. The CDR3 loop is CAISESEDGTQYF. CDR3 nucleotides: TGTGCCATCAGTGAGTCGGAGGACGGGACCCAGTACTTC.

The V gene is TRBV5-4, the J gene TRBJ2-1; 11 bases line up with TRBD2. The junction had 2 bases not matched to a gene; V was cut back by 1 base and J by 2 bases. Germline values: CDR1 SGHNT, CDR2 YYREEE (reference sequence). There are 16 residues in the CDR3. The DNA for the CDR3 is TGTGCCAGCAGCTTGCTGGGACTAGCGGCCTACAATGAGCAGTTCTTC. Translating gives CASSLLGLAAYNEQFF. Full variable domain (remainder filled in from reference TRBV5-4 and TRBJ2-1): ETGVTQSPTHLIKTRGQQVTLRCSSQSGHNTVSWYQQALGQGPQFIFQYYREEENGRGNFPPRFSGLQFPNYSSELNVNALELDDSALYLCASSLLGLAAYNEQFFGPGTRLTVL.

Here the CDR3 reads CASSWGPGQGEETQYF. The CDR3 coding sequence is TGTGCCAGCAGCTGGGGCCCGGGACAGGGAGAAGAGACCCAGTACTTC. This chain uses TRBV11-2 with TRBJ2-5, with 9 bases aligning to TRBD1. V lost 4 bases to trimming and J lost 3 bases; unmatched junction nucleotides: 9. Germline V gene lookup returns CDR1 SGHAT and CDR2 FQNNGV. This CDR3 comprises 16 residues. Based on the CDR3 plus reference TRBV11-2 and TRBJ2-5, the full variable domain is EAGVAQSPRYKIIEKRQSVAFWCNPISGHATLYWYQQILGQGPKLLIQFQNNGVVDDSQLPKDRFSAERLKGVDSTLKIQPAKLEDSAVYLCASSWGPGQGEETQYFGPGTRLLVL.